This T cell receptor (beta chain) was captured in a study of Graves' ophthalmopathy and Graves' hyperthyroidism. Points from the study as a whole: Most thyroid-expanded clonotypes exceeding 0.001 frequency were also found in blood.

This clonotype was counted many times. Its antigen is still unknown. Researchers took RNA transcripts and amplified TCR beta CDR3 regions from them. RT-PCR was first run with HTBI primers, then multiplex PCR in a second round. MiXCR, run by TCRdb on the multiplex PCR reads, gives a single entry per CDR3 protein. The data hold nearly 400,000 distinct CDR3 sequences, with about a sixth observed a single time. CDR1 SGHTA and CDR2 FQGTGA come from the germline V gene. The CDR3 length is 15 residues. V was pared by 5 bases and J by 5 bases, with 9 bases of the junction left unmatched. The sequenced sample was peripheral blood. The V gene is TRBV7-3, the J gene TRBJ1-1; 9 nucleotides match TRBD1. The receptor's source is a woman younger than 35 with Graves' ophthalmopathy. This CDR3 reads CASSLWTGEKTEAFF. The DNA for the CDR3 is TGTGCCAGCAGCCTATGGACAGGGGAGAAAACTGAAGCTTTCTTT.